These 25 T cell receptor beta chains share one sample of origin, sequenced in a study of blood T cell repertoires in COVID-19. Sequenced by immunoSEQ multiplex PCR; TCRdb stores in-frame clones only, minus some. The sample consists of about 70,000 clones, approximately 90% of them appearing once. Specimen: peripheral blood. The receptors originated from a human donor in a cohort sampled during active COVID-19.

V and J are TRBV11-2 and TRBJ1-2, with no clear D. The CDR3 consists of 13 residues. Germline V gene data show CDR1 as SGHAT and CDR2 as FQNNGV. The V end lost 5 bases, the J end lost 3 bases, and 10 bases lay between the germline ends. The CDR3 DNA follows: TGTGCCAGCAGCCAAGGAGCCGACTATGGCTACACCTTC. This translates into CASSQGADYGYTF.

The CDR3 spells CASSGGLAGSYEQYV. CDR3 nucleotides: TGTGCCAGCAGCGGGGGACTAGCGGGCAGCTACGAGCAGTACGTC. The rearrangement links TRBV11-3 to TRBJ2-7, with TRBD2 identical over 12 bases. This CDR3 comprises 15 residues. Germline lookup yields CDR1 SGHNT and CDR2 YENEEA. Trimming removed 5 bases from V and 3 bases from J; junction bases left unmatched: 5.

The V gene is TRBV6-1, the J gene TRBJ2-1; 10 bases are shared with TRBD1. Germline CDR1 and CDR2: MNHNS and SASEGT. CDR3 length: 16 residues. Trimming removed 4 bases from V and 7 bases from J; junction bases left unmatched: 10. In DNA form, the CDR3 reads TGTGCCAGCAGTGGACAGGGGGCTTTTGGTTGGAATGAGCAGTTCTTC. It encodes CASSGQGAFGWNEQFF.

The V and J genes are TRBV6-6 and TRBJ1-3; D gene unclear. Germline V gene data show CDR1 as MNHNY and CDR2 as SVGAGI (reference sequence). The CDR3 spans 17 residues. The V end was cut by 8 bases, the J end by 0 bases, with 20 bases between. DNA for the CDR3: TGTGCCAGCCGTCGGCGACTCCTGCCCCCCTCTGGAAACACCATATATTTT. Protein: CASRRRLLPPSGNTIYF.

This chain links TRBV11-2 with TRBJ2-7, with D perhaps TRBD2 (6 bases). This CDR3 has 13 amino acids. V lost 5 bases and J lost 4, with 12 bases in between. Germline V gene lookup returns CDR1 SGHAT and CDR2 FQNNGV. CDR3 sequence: CASSTTSIYEQYV. The CDR3 DNA reads TGTGCCAGCAGCACCACTAGCATTTACGAGCAGTACGTC.

This chain connects TRBV15 to TRBJ2-5; D is unresolved. Per germline, CDR1 LNHNV and CDR2 YYDKDF (reference sequence). This CDR3 comprises 15 residues. The germline V and J ends were trimmed by 4 bases and 4 bases, with 16 bases remaining between them. CDR3 DNA: TGTGCCACCAGCACCACCGGGTTTTTTGTAGAGACCCAGTACTTC. This translates into CATSTTGFFVETQYF.

This clone came up once. The V call is TRBV11-3, the J call TRBJ2-5, with TRBD2 matching 8 bases. V trimming: 5 bases; J trimming: 2 bases; junction bases outside the gene matches: 7. Germline-derived CDR1 and CDR2 are SGHNT and YENEEA. The CDR3 covers 15 residues. The CDR3 DNA sequence: TGTGCCAGCAGCAGGACTAGCAGCACGCAAGAGACCCAGTACTTC. Encoded protein: CASSRTSSTQETQYF.

This chain links TRBV5-1 with TRBJ1-1; no definite D call. V lost 0 bases, J lost 1 base, and 7 bases lay in between. This CDR3 is built from 14 residues. Germline-derived CDR1 and CDR2 are SGHRS and YFSETQ. The CDR3 loop is CASSLGHKNTEAFF. In DNA, the CDR3 is TGCGCCAGCAGCTTGGGCCACAAGAACACTGAAGCTTTCTTT.

The chain combines TRBV5-1 with TRBJ1-3; a weak D match, TRBD1 (5 bases). The CDR3 is 15 residues long. The ends were cut back, 0 bases at V and 2 bases at J, with 9 bases in the middle. Germline V gene lookup returns CDR1 SGHRS and CDR2 YFSETQ. The CDR3 DNA is TGCGCCAGCAGCTTGGGGGGCGGCGCTGGAAACACCATATATTTT. As protein: CASSLGGGAGNTIYF. The full variable domain, in which reference TRBV5-1 and TRBJ1-3 provide the parts outside the CDR3, is KAGVTQTPRYLIKTRGQQVTLSCSPISGHRSVSWYQQTPGQGLQFLFEYFSETQRNKGNFPGRFSGRQFSNSRSEMNVSTLELGDSALYLCASSLGGGAGNTIYFGEGSWLTVV.

The sample holds one count of this clone. The chain joins TRBV11-2 to TRBJ2-7, with 10 bases matching TRBD2. The V segment lost 5 bases and the J segment 3 bases; nucleotides outside the gene matches: 7. The CDR3 consists of 15 residues. Per the germline V gene, CDR1 is SGHAT and CDR2 is FQNNGV. CDR3 region: CASSRLAGVGYEQYV. The CDR3 DNA reads as TGTGCCAGCAGCCGCCTAGCGGGAGTCGGCTACGAGCAGTACGTC.

The V call is TRBV15, the J call TRBJ2-5; 8 bases agree with TRBD2. The CDR3 has 16 residues. Germline V gives CDR1 LNHNV, CDR2 YYDKDF (reference sequence). V lost 1 base and J lost 3; bases outside the gene matches: 7. This chain's CDR3 is CATSRGVNGREETQYF. Here the CDR3 DNA reads TGTGCCACCAGCAGAGGTGTAAACGGGAGGGAAGAGACCCAGTACTTC.

This clone was observed once. For the CDR3, the DNA is TGTGCCAGCACGGTCTCTGGAAACACCATATATTTT. As protein: CASTVSGNTIYF. V is TRBV2 and J is TRBJ1-3, with D hard to call. Germline CDR1 reads SNHLY; CDR2 reads FYNNEI. The CDR3 runs to 12 residues. Trimming took off 7 bases at V and 0 bases at J, with 4 bases between the two ends.

The J gene is TRBJ2-5, the V gene TRBV2, with D tentatively TRBD2 (6 bases). Germline-derived CDR1 and CDR2 are SNHLY and FYNNEI. V was pared by 6 bases and J by 5 bases, with 13 bases between. The CDR3 covers 13 residues. The CDR3 loop reads CASRLAEGETQYF. CDR3 sequence (DNA): TGTGCCAGCAGATTAGCGGAGGGGGAGACCCAGTACTTC.

The chain recombines TRBV7-9 with TRBJ2-7, with TRBD1 matching over 11 bases. The V gene's germline CDR1 is SEHNR and CDR2 FQNEAQ (reference sequence). The CDR3 contains 15 residues. V shed 5 bases, J shed 3 bases, and the junction held 6 bases outside the gene matches. The CDR3 sequence: CASSGRTGGFYEQYF. The DNA of the CDR3 is TGTGCCAGCAGCGGAAGGACAGGGGGCTTCTACGAGCAGTACTTC.

J is TRBJ2-7 and V is TRBV3-1 (or the pseudogene TRBV3-2); TRBD2 aligns across 14 bases. V shed 5 bases, J shed 4 bases, and the junction held 7 bases outside the gene matches. The CDR3 is 16 amino acids. Germline assignment: CDR1 LGHDT and CDR2 YNNKEL (reference sequence). CDR3 amino acids: CASSSRTSGRRYEQYF. The CDR3, as DNA: TGTGCCAGCAGCTCACGGACTAGCGGGAGGCGTTACGAGCAGTACTTC.

This clone occurred once. V gene TRBV7-8 combines with J gene TRBJ1-1; 8 bases match TRBD1. CDR3 size: 15 residues. Germline V gene data show CDR1 as SGHVS and CDR2 as FQNEAQ. V lost 5 bases, J lost 0 bases, and 5 bases stayed unmatched. The CDR3 reads CASSPRDRLNTEAFF. The CDR3 nucleotides read TGTGCCAGCAGCCCACGGGACAGGTTGAACACTGAAGCTTTCTTT.

The chain has TRBV12-3 or TRBV12-4 and TRBJ2-1; D call uncertain. The V and J ends lost 6 bases and 3 bases respectively, with 3 bases between them. CDR3 length: 11 residues. The CDR3 DNA follows: TGTGCCAGCAGGAGCTACAATGAGCAGTTCTTC. As protein: CASRSYNEQFF.

The chain's CDR3 is CASSLAGTGNNSPLHF. The CDR3 nucleotides read TGCGCCAGCAGCTTGGCCGGGACAGGGAATAATTCACCCCTCCACTTT. The genes are TRBV5-1 and TRBJ1-6, with TRBD1 matching 9 bases. Germline loops: CDR1 SGHRS, CDR2 YFSETQ. The CDR3 spans 16 residues. V lost 0 bases, J lost 5 bases, and 3 bases stayed unmatched.

This clone was seen just once. The same CDR3 can be traced to other DNA sequences in this sample. The chain employs TRBV12-3 or TRBV12-4 and TRBJ1-1; 8 bases align to TRBD1. This CDR3 is 13 amino acids long. After removal of 3 bases from V and 4 bases from J, the junction contained 1 base not matched to a gene. CDR3: CASSFTGGTEAFF. CDR3 nucleotide sequence: TGTGCCAGCAGTTTCACAGGGGGCACTGAAGCTTTCTTT.

Regarding this clone: Other DNA sequences in this specimen translate into the identical CDR3. The genes are TRBV7-6 and TRBJ2-2, with 7 nucleotides matching TRBD1. In germline, CDR1 is SGHVS, CDR2 FNYEAQ. V trimming: 1 base; J trimming: 4 bases; junction bases outside the gene matches: 3. This CDR3 has 15 amino acids. CDR3 region: CASSLGQGGTGELFF. CDR3 coding DNA: TGTGCCAGCAGCTTAGGACAGGGCGGCACCGGGGAGCTGTTTTTT.

The chain employs TRBV20-1 and TRBJ2-3, with TRBD2 identical over 8 bases. Per the germline V gene, CDR1 is DFQATT and CDR2 is SNEGSKA (reference sequence). The CDR3 covers 10 residues. The ends lost 5 bases at V and 14 bases at J; junction bases unmatched: 6. CDR3 DNA: TGCAGTGCTTCCGGGACTAGGCTGTATTTT. Protein sequence: CSASGTRLYF.

The chain joins TRBV5-4 to TRBJ1-2, with 7 nucleotides matching TRBD1. The CDR3 runs 14 residues. V lost 2 bases, J lost 5 bases, and 6 bases stayed unmatched. CDR1 and CDR2 (germline): SGHNT, YYREEE (reference sequence). In DNA, the CDR3 is TGTGCCAGCAGCTTTGGACAGGAAGCTTATGGCTACACCTTC. It is translated as CASSFGQEAYGYTF. The full variable domain, its missing parts supplied by reference TRBV5-4 and TRBJ1-2, is ETGVTQSPTHLIKTRGQQVTLRCSSQSGHNTVSWYQQALGQGPQFIFQYYREEENGRGNFPPRFSGLQFPNYSSELNVNALELDDSALYLCASSFGQEAYGYTFGSGTRLTVV.

This clone was seen a single time. The CDR3 is CAISPLAGLQETQYF. The DNA for the CDR3 is TGTGCCATCAGTCCCCTAGCGGGGTTACAAGAGACCCAGTACTTC. This chain uses TRBV10-3 with TRBJ2-5; 9 bases are shared with TRBD2. The CDR3 sequence is 15 residues long. Germline V gene sequence: CDR1 ENHRY, CDR2 SYGVKD. Unmatched junction bases numbered 6, after V lost 5 bases and J lost 2 bases.

This chain uses TRBV18 with TRBJ2-7; 9 bases fit TRBD1. The CDR3 contains 16 residues. J was trimmed by 4 bases and V by 5 bases; bases with no gene match: 12. The germline CDR1 and CDR2 sequences are KGHSH and LQKENI. The CDR3 sequence: CASSSTGTGFYYEQYF. The CDR3 nucleotides read TGTGCCAGCTCAAGTACCGGGACAGGGTTTTATTACGAGCAGTACTTC. Drawing the rest from reference TRBV18 and TRBJ2-7, the complete variable domain is NAGVMQNPRHLVRRRGQEARLRCSPMKGHSHVYWYRQLPEEGLKFMVYLQKENIIDESGMPKERFSAEFPKEGPSILRIQQVVRGDSAAYFCASSSTGTGFYYEQYFGPGTRLTVT.

V usage is TRBV2 and J usage is TRBJ2-7, with TRBD1 as a possible D gene (6 bases). CDR3 length: 13 residues. The germline V and J ends were trimmed by 7 bases and 6 bases, with 16 bases remaining between them. Germline CDR1 reads SNHLY; CDR2 reads FYNNEI. As DNA, the CDR3 is TGTGCCAGCACCTTCTCGGCAGGGGTCGAGCAGTACTTC. As protein: CASTFSAGVEQYF.